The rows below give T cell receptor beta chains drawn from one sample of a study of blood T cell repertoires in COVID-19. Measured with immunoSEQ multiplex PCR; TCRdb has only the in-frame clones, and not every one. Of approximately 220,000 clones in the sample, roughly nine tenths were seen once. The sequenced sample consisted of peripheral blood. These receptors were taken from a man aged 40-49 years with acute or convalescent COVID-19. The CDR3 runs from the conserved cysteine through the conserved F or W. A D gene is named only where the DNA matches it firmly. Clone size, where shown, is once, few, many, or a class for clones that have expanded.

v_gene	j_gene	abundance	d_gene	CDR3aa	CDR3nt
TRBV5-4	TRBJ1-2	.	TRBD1	CASSTKQGADYGYTF	TGTGCCAGCAGCACCAAACAGGGGGCCGACTATGGCTACACCTTC
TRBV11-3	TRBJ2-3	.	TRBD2	CASSLATSGGATDTQYF	TGTGCCAGCAGCTTAGCGACTAGCGGGGGGGCCACAGATACGCAGTATTTT
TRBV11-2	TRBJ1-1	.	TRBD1	CASSPLRGQGTEAFF	TGTGCCAGCAGCCCGCTGAGGGGGCAAGGGACTGAAGCTTTCTTT
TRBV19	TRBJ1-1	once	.	CASTLGRVYTEAFF	TGTGCCAGTACTCTTGGCAGGGTATACACTGAAGCTTTCTTT
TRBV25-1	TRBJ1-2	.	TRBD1	CASSYSEGTGPGYGYTF	TGTGCCAGCAGTTATAGTGAGGGGACAGGCCCGGGGTATGGCTACACCTTC
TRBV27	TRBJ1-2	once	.	CASSPLGRGQDGYTF	TGTGCCAGCAGCCCCTTAGGTAGGGGTCAAGATGGCTACACCTTC
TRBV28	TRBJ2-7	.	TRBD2	CASRTSFYEQYF	TGTGCCAGTAGGACTAGCTTCTACGAGCAGTACTTC
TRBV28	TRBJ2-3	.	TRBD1	CASTARTGSTDTQYF	TGTGCCAGCACCGCCCGGACAGGTAGTACAGATACGCAGTATTTT
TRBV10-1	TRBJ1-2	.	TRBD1	CASSRDRDYGYTF	TGCGCCAGCAGCCGGGACAGAGACTATGGCTACACCTTC
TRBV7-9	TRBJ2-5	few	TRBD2	CASSLLTSGGHQETQYF	TGTGCCAGCAGCTTGCTTACTAGCGGGGGACACCAAGAGACCCAGTACTTC
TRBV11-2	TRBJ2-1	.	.	CASSLGPRNEQFF	TGTGCCAGCAGCTTAGGCCCTCGGAATGAGCAGTTCTTC
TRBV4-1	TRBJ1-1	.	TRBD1	CASSLDGQGENTEAFF	TGCGCCAGCAGCCTCGATGGGCAGGGGGAGAACACTGAAGCTTTCTTT
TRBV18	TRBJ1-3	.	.	CASSPGQGKSSGNTIYF	TGTGCCAGCTCACCGGGGCAGGGGAAAAGCTCTGGAAACACCATATATTTT
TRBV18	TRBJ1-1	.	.	CASSQIQKNTEAFF	TGTGCCAGCTCACAAATTCAGAAGAACACTGAAGCTTTCTTT
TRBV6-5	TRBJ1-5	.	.	CASNPTGSNQPQHF	TGTGCCAGCAACCCAACAGGTAGCAATCAGCCCCAGCATTTT
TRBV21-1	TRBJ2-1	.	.	CASTRDRGASSYNEQFF	TGTGCCAGCACACGAGACAGGGGCGCGAGCTCCTACAATGAGCAGTTCTTC
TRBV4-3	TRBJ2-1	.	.	CASSGIGGLSYNEQFF	TGCGCCAGCAGCGGCATAGGGGGTCTGTCCTACAATGAGCAGTTCTTC
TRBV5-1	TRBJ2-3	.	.	CASSLASDPDTQYF	TGCGCAAGCAGCTTGGCTAGCGACCCAGATACGCAGTATTTT
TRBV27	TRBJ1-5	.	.	CASSRGRVGNQPQHF	TGTGCCAGCAGCCGAGGCAGGGTTGGAAATCAGCCCCAGCATTTT
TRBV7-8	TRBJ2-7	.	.	CASSLIGRGYEQYF	TGTGCCAGCAGCTTAATAGGTCGGGGCTACGAGCAGTACTTC
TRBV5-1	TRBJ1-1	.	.	CASSLYAAANTEAFF	TGCGCCAGCAGCTTATACGCGGCGGCGAACACTGAAGCTTTCTTT
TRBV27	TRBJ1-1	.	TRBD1	CASSFPGQGAGTEAFF	TGTGCCAGCAGTTTCCCAGGACAGGGGGCCGGCACTGAAGCTTTCTTT
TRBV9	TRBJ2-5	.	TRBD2	CASSTPGLVQETQYF	TGTGCCAGCAGCACCCCGGGACTAGTCCAAGAGACCCAGTACTTC
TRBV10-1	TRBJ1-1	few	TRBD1	CASRGDRLGTEAFF	TGCGCCAGCAGGGGGGACAGGCTGGGCACTGAAGCTTTCTTT
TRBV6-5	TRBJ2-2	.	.	CASSYGLGGDTGELFF	TGTGCCAGCAGTTACGGGCTCGGGGGAGACACCGGGGAGCTGTTTTTT
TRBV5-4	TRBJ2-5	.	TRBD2	CASSLAPGLAGSETQYF	TGTGCCAGCAGCTTGGCCCCGGGACTAGCGGGGTCAGAGACCCAGTACTTC
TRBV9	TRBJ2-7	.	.	CASSVTGMDEQYF	TGTGCCAGCAGCGTCACAGGGATGGACGAGCAGTACTTC
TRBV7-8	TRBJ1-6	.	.	CASSLGGSGNSPLHF	TGTGCCAGCAGCTTGGGGGGATCGGGTAATTCACCCCTCCACTTT
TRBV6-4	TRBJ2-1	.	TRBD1	CASSLGGTGANEQFF	TGTGCCAGCAGCCTCGGGGGGACAGGGGCTAATGAGCAGTTCTTC